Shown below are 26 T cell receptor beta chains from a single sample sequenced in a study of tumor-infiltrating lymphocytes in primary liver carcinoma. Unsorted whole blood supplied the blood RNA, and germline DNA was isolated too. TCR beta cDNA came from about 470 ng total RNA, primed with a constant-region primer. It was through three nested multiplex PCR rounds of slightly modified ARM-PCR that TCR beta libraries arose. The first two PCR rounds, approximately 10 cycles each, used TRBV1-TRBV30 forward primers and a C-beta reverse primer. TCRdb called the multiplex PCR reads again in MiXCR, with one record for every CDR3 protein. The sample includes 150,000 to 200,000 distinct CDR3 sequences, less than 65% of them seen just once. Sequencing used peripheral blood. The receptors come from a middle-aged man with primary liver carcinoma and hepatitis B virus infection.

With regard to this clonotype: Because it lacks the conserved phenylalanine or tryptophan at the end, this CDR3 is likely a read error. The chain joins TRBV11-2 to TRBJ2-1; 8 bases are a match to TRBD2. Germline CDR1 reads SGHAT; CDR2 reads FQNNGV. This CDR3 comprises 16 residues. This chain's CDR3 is CVSRLDIGLAMGGQFL. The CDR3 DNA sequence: TGTGTCAGCAGATTGGATATCGGACTAGCCATGGGTGGGCAGTTCCTC.

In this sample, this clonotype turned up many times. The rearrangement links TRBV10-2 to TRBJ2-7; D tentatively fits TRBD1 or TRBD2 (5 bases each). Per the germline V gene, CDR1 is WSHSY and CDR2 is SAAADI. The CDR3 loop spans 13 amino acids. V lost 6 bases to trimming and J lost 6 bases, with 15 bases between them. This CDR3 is CASRQPGPAEQYF. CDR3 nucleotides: TGCGCCAGCAGACAACCGGGACCAGCCGAGCAGTACTTC.

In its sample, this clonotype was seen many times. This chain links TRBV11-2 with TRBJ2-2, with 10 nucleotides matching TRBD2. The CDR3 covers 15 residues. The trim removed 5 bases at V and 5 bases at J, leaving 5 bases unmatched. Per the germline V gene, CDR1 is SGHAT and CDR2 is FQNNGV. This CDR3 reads CASSPSGRGTGELFF. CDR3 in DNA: TGTGCCAGCAGCCCAAGCGGGAGGGGTACCGGGGAGCTGTTTTTT.

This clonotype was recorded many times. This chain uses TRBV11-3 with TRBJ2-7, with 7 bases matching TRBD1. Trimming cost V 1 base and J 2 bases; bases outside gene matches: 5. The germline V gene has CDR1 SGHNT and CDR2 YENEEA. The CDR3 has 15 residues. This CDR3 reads CASSLAGQQTYEQYF. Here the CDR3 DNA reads TGTGCCAGCAGCTTAGCGGGACAGCAGACCTACGAGCAGTACTTC.

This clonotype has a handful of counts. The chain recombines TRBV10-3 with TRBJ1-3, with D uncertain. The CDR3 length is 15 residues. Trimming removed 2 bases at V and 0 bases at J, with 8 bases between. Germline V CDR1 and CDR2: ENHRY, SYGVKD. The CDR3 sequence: CAISEVQSSGNTIYF. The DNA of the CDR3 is TGTGCCATCAGTGAGGTACAGAGCTCTGGAAACACCATATATTTT.

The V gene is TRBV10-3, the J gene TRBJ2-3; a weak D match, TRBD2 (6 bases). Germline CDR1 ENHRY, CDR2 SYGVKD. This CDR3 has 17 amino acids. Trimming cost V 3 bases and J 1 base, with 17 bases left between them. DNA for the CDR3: TGTGCCATCAGTGAATTCCCCACGGGACTTGGCACAGATACGCAGTATTTT. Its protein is CAISEFPTGLGTDTQYF.

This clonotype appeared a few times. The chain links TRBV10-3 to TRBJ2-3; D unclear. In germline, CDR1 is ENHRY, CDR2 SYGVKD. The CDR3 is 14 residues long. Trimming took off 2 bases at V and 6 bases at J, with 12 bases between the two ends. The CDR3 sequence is CAISEDLGPDTQYF. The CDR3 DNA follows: TGTGCCATCAGTGAGGACCTAGGTCCGGATACGCAGTATTTT.

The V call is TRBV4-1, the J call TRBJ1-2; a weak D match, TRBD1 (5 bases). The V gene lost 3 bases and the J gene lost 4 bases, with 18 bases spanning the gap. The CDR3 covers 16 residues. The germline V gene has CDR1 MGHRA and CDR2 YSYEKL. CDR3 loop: CASSHPNRRTIYGYTF. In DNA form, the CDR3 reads TGCGCCAGCAGCCATCCTAACAGGAGGACTATCTATGGCTACACCTTC.

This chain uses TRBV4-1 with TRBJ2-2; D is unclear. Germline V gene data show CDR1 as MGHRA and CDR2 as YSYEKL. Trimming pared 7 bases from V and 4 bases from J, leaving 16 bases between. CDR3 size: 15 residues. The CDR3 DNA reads TGCGCCAGCATATTGGGGATTGTCGGCACCGGGGAGCTGTTTTTT. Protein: CASILGIVGTGELFF.

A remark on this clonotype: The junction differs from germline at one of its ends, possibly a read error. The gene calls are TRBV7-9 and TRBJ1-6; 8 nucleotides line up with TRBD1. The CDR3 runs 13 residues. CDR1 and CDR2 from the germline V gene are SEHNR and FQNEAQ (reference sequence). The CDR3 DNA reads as TGTCCCAGCTGCGACAGGGGAGAATCACCCCTCCACTTT. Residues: CPSCDRGESPLHF. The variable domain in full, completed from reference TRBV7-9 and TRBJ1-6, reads DTGVSQNPRHKITKRGQNVTFRCDPISEHNRLYWYRQTLGQGPEFLTYFQNEAQLEKSRLLSDRFSAERPKGSFSTLEIQRTEQGDSAMYLCPSCDRGESPLHFGNGTRLTVT.

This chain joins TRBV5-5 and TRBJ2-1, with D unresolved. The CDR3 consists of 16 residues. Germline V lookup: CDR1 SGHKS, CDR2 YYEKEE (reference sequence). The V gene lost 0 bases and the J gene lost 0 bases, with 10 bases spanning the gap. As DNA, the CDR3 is TGTGCCAGCAGCTTGGACAGACTGAGCTCCTACAATGAGCAGTTCTTC. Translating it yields CASSLDRLSSYNEQFF. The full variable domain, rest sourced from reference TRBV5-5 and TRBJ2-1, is DAGVTQSPTHLIKTRGQQVTLRCSPISGHKSVSWYQQVLGQGPQFIFQYYEKEERGRGNFPDRFSARQFPNYSSELNVNALLLGDSALYLCASSLDRLSSYNEQFFGPGTRLTVL.

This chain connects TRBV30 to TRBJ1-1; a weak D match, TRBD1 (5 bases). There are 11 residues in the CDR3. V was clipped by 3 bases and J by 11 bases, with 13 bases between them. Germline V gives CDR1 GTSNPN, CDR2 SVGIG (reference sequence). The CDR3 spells CAWRVLRDAFF. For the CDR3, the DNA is TGTGCCTGGAGGGTCCTCAGGGATGCTTTCTTT.

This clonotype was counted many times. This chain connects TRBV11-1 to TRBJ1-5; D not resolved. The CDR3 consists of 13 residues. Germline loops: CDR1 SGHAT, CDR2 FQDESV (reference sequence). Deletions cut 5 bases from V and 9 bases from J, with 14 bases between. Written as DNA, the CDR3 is TGTGCCAGCAGCCCCGATCTATCCGGGCCCCAGCATTTT. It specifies CASSPDLSGPQHF. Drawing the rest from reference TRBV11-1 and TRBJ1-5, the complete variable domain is EAEVAQSPRYKITEKSQAVAFWCDPISGHATLYWYRQILGQGPELLVQFQDESVVDDSQLPKDRFSAERLKGVDSTLKIQPAELGDSAMYLCASSPDLSGPQHFGDGTRLSIL.

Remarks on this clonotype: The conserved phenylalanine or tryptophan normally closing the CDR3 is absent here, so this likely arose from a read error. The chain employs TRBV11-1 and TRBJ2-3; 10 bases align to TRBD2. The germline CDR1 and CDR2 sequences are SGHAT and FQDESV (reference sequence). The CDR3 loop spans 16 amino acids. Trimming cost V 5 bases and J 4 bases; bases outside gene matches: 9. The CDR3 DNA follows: TGTGCCAGCAGCCCGGGTCTAGCGGGAGAGTCAGATACGCAGTATTTG. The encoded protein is CASSPGLAGESDTQYL.

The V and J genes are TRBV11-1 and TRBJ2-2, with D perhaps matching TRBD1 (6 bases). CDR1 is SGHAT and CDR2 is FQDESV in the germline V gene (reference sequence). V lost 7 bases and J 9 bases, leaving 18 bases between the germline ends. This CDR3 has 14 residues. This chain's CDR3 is CASNPTNRVRELFF. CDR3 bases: TGTGCCAGCAACCCTACGAACAGGGTCCGGGAGCTGTTTTTT.

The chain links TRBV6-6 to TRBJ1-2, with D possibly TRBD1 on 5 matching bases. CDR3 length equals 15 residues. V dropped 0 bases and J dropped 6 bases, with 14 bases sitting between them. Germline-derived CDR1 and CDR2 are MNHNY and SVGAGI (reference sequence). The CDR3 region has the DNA TGTGCCAGCAGTTACTCGGGAGGGGCGGCCCATGGCTACACCTTC. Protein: CASSYSGGAAHGYTF.

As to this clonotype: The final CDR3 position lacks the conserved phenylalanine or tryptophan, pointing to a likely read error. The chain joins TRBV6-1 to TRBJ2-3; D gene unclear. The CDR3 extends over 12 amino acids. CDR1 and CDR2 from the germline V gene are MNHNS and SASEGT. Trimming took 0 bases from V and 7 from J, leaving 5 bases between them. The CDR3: CASSEARYTQYS. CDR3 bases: TGTGCCAGCAGTGAAGCGCGCTATACGCAGTATTCT.

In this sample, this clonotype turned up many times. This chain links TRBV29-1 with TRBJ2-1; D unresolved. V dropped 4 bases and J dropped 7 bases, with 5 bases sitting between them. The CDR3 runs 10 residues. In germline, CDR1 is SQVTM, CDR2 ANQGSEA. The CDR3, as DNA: TGCAGCGTTGCCCCAAATGAGCAGTTCTTC. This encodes CSVAPNEQFF.

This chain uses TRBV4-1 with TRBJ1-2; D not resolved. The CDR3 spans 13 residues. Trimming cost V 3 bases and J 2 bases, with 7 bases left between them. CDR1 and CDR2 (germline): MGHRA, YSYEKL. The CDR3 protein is CASSQGANYGYTF. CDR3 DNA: TGCGCCAGCAGCCAGGGTGCGAACTATGGCTACACCTTC.

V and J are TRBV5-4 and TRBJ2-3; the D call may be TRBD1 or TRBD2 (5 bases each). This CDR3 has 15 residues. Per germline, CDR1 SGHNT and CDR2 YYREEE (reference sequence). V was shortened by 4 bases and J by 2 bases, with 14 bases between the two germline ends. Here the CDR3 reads CASSTARDPTDTQYF. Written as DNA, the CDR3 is TGTGCCAGCAGCACAGCCCGGGACCCCACAGATACGCAGTATTTT.

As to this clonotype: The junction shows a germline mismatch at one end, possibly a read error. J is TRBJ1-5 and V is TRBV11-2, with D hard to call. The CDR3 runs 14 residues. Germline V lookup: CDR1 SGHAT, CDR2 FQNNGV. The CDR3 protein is CASSTGWFPEPQHF. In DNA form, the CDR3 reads TGTGCCAGCAGTACCGGATGGTTTCCCGAGCCACAGCATTTT.

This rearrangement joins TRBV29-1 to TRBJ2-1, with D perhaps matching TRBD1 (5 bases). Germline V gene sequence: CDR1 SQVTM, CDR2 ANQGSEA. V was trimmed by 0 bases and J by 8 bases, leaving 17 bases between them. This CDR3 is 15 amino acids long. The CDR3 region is CSVEEALGVGDEQFF. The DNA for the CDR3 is TGCAGCGTTGAAGAGGCCCTAGGGGTAGGCGATGAGCAGTTCTTC.

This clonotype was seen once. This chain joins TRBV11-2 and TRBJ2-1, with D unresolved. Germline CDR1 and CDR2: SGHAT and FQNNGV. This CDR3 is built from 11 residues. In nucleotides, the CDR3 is TGTGATAGTAGCTTAGAAGCAGAGCAGTTCTTC. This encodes CDSSLEAEQFF.

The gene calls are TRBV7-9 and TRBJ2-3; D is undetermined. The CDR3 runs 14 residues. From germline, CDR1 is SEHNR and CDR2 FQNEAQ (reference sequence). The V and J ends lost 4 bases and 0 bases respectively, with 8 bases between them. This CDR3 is CASSSLKSTDTQYF. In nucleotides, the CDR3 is TGTGCCAGCAGCTCCCTGAAGAGCACAGATACGCAGTATTTT.

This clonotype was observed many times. For the CDR3, the DNA is TGTGCCAGCGGGGCGAGGACAGATACGCAGTATTTT. Its translation: CASGARTDTQYF. This chain links TRBV11-2 with TRBJ2-3; possible D gene TRBD1, 5 bases. V was pared by 8 bases and J by 3 bases, with 9 bases between. CDR3 length: 12 residues. Germline CDR1 SGHAT, CDR2 FQNNGV.

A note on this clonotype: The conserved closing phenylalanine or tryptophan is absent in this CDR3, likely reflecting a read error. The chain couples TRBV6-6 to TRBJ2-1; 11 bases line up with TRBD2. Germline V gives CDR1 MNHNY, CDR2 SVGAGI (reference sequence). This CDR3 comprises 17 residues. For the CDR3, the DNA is TGTGCCAGGAGTTACGCTAGCGGGAGGAGCAAGAACAATGAGCAGTTCTCC. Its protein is CARSYASGRSKNNEQFS.